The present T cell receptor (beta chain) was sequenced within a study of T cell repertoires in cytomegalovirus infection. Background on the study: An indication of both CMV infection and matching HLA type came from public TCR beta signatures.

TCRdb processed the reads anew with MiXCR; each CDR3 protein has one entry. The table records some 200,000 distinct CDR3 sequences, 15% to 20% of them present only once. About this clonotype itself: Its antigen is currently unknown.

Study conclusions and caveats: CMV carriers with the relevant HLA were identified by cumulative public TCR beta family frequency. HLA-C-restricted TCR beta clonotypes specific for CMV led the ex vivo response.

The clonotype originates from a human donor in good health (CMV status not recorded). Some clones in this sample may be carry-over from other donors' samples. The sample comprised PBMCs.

The CDR3 bases are TGCGCCAGCAGCTTAGGACAGGGTATCTCCTACAATGAGCAGTTCTTC. This sequence encodes CASSLGQGISYNEQFF. The chain joins TRBV5-1 to TRBJ2-1; TRBD1 aligns across 8 bases. Germline V CDR1 and CDR2: SGHRS, YFSETQ. Trimming at V came to 2 bases and at J to 0 bases, leaving 4 bases not matched to a gene. The CDR3 contains 16 residues.